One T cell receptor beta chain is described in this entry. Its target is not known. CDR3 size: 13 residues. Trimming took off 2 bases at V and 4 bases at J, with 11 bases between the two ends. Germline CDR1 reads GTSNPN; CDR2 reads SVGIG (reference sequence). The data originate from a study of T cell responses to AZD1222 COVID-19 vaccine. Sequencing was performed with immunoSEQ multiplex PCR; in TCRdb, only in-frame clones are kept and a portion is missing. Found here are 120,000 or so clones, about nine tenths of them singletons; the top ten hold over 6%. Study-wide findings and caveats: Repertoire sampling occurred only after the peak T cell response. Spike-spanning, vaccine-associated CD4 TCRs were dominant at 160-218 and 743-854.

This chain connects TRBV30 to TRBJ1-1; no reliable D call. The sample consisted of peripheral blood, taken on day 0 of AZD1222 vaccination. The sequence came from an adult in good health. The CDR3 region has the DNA TGTGCCTGGAGTTCCTCCTTTTCCACTGAAGCTTTCTTT. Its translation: CAWSSSFSTEAFF.